The 18 T cell receptor beta chains below were found in one sample sequenced in a study of blood T cell repertoires in COVID-19. Using immunoSEQ multiplex PCR, the repertoire was profiled, and TCRdb retains in-frame clones only, with some absent. The sample records 180,000 or so clones, about 85% being singletons. Sequenced input: PBMCs or T cells enriched from blood (not recorded which). Receptors were obtained from a man in his forties or fifties who had recovered from COVID-19.

The chain has TRBV19 and TRBJ2-1; perhaps TRBD2 as D (7 bases). The V gene's germline CDR1 is LNHDA and CDR2 SQIVND (reference sequence). This CDR3 is 14 amino acids long. V lost 2 bases, J lost 7 bases, and 12 bases lay in between. CDR3 sequence (DNA): TGTGCCAGTAGTATATTAGGGAGGGGGAATGAGCAGTTCTTC. This gives the protein CASSILGRGNEQFF.

The chain is built from TRBV4-1 and TRBJ2-1; TRBD2 agrees at 8 bases. From germline, CDR1 is MGHRA and CDR2 YSYEKL. Germline trimming cut 4 bases from V and 8 bases from J; bases unmatched to any gene: 4. The CDR3 covers 13 residues. CDR3 bases: TGCGCCAGCAGCCCATCGGGGGGGTATGAGCAGTTCTTC. Translated, it gives CASSPSGGYEQFF.

The rearrangement joins TRBV15 to TRBJ2-7; possible D gene TRBD1, 6 bases. Germline V gives CDR1 LNHNV, CDR2 YYDKDF (reference sequence). This CDR3 is built from 15 residues. V lost 5 bases, J lost 0 bases, and 14 bases lay in between. Written as DNA, the CDR3 is TGTGCCACCAGCCCGTCCCGGGACAACTCCTACGAGCAGTACTTC. This translates into CATSPSRDNSYEQYF.

The V gene is TRBV18, the J gene TRBJ2-5; 11 nucleotides line up with TRBD2. Germline V gives CDR1 KGHSH, CDR2 LQKENI. The V gene end was trimmed by 5 bases and the J gene end by 1 base; junction bases not matched to a gene: 12. The CDR3 runs 18 residues. The CDR3 bases are TGTGCCAGCTCAAATCCGGGACTAGCGGCTACTATCCAAGAGACCCAGTACTTC. Translated, it gives CASSNPGLAATIQETQYF. Full variable domain (missing parts from reference TRBV18 and TRBJ2-5): NAGVMQNPRHLVRRRGQEARLRCSPMKGHSHVYWYRQLPEEGLKFMVYLQKENIIDESGMPKERFSAEFPKEGPSILRIQQVVRGDSAAYFCASSNPGLAATIQETQYFGPGTRLLVL.

V usage is TRBV5-4 and J usage is TRBJ2-5; 10 bases map to TRBD1. The CDR3 consists of 16 residues. Germline V gene sequence: CDR1 SGHNT, CDR2 YYREEE (reference sequence). After removal of 4 bases from V and 3 bases from J, the junction contained 9 bases not matched to a gene. Here the CDR3 DNA reads TGTGCCAGCAGCAGGACAGGGGGACCGCTTAAAGAGACCCAGTACTTC. This gives the protein CASSRTGGPLKETQYF.

This rearrangement joins TRBV11-2 to TRBJ1-5; D call uncertain. V lost 2 bases, J lost 7 bases, and 9 bases lay in between. Germline-derived CDR1 and CDR2 are SGHAT and FQNNGV. CDR3 size: 13 residues. CDR3 nucleotides: TGTGCCAGCAGCTTACAGGCGGGGCAGCCCCAGCATTTT. This encodes CASSLQAGQPQHF.

This clone was observed a few times. V gene TRBV7-9 combines with J gene TRBJ2-2, with 10 bases lining up with TRBD2. This CDR3 spans 16 amino acids. V was pared by 4 bases and J by 6 bases, with 8 bases of the junction left unmatched. CDR1 and CDR2 (germline): SEHNR, FQNEAQ (reference sequence). The CDR3 DNA is TGTGCCAGCAGCTGGGAGCGGGGGGGCCGTTCCGGGGAGCTGTTTTTT. It codes for CASSWERGGRSGELFF.

The chain employs TRBV6-1 and TRBJ1-2; TRBD1 agrees at 12 bases. The CDR3 runs to 19 residues. V was clipped by 1 base and J by 5 bases; unmatched bases: 14. Germline CDR1 reads MNHNS; CDR2 reads SASEGT. The CDR3 here is CASSEVGDRGLIWRYGYTF. The CDR3 DNA follows: TGTGCCAGCAGTGAAGTAGGGGACAGGGGGCTAATATGGCGGTATGGCTACACCTTC.

V and J are TRBV12-3 or TRBV12-4 and TRBJ2-7; D unclear. V was pared by 5 bases and J by 3 bases, with 5 bases between. The CDR3 has 11 residues. The CDR3, as DNA: TGTGCCAGCAGTCCCAGCTACGAGCAGTACTTC. Protein product: CASSPSYEQYF.

The chain links TRBV7-8 to TRBJ1-5, with D perhaps matching TRBD1 (5 bases). The V and J ends lost 4 bases and 3 bases respectively, with 10 bases between them. From germline, CDR1 is SGHVS and CDR2 FQNEAQ. This CDR3 spans 14 amino acids. The CDR3 region is CASSSRQLNQPQHF. The CDR3 DNA follows: TGTGCCAGCAGCTCCCGACAGCTCAATCAGCCCCAGCATTTT.

The chain employs TRBV6-5 and TRBJ1-1; tentatively, D is TRBD1 (6 bases). The length of the CDR3 is 14 residues. With 2 bases removed from V and 1 base from J, the gap between germline ends came to 8 bases. Germline-derived CDR1 and CDR2 are MNHEY and SVGAGI. The CDR3 loop reads CASSYGTSNTEAFF. The CDR3 DNA follows: TGTGCCAGCAGTTACGGGACATCGAACACTGAAGCTTTCTTT.

DNA for the CDR3: TGTGCCAGCAGCCAAGGAGGCCAATTTAATGAAAAACTGTTTTTT. Translation gives CASSQGGQFNEKLFF. This chain links TRBV3-1 (or the pseudogene TRBV3-2) with TRBJ1-4; no clear D. Germline-derived CDR1 and CDR2 are LGHDT and YNNKEL (reference sequence). The germline V and J ends were trimmed by 1 base and 4 bases, with 10 bases remaining between them. The CDR3 is made up of 15 amino acids.

This sequence joins TRBV2 and TRBJ2-2, with 8 bases that match TRBD1. The CDR3 is made up of 14 amino acids. CDR1 and CDR2 (germline): SNHLY, FYNNEI. Unmatched junction bases numbered 7, after V lost 10 bases and J lost 3 bases. The DNA for the CDR3 is TGTGCCAACCAGGACAGGGTCGACACCGGGGAGCTGTTTTTT. This sequence encodes CANQDRVDTGELFF.

The chain combines TRBV30 with TRBJ1-2; 9 bases are shared with TRBD1. Germline lookup yields CDR1 GTSNPN and CDR2 SVGIG (reference sequence). CDR3 length: 13 residues. V shed 5 bases and J 6 bases; nucleotides not matched to a gene: 7. The CDR3 nucleotides read TGTGCCTGGGGACCGGGACAGGGTAATGGCTACACCTTC. Translating gives CAWGPGQGNGYTF. Variable domain in full (rest from reference TRBV30 and TRBJ1-2): SQTIHQWPATLVQPVGSPLSLECTVEGTSNPNLYWYRQAAGRGLQLLFYSVGIGQISSEVPQNLSASRPQDRQFILSSKKLLLSDSGFYLCAWGPGQGNGYTFGSGTRLTVV.

The rearrangement links TRBV28 to TRBJ1-2, with D unclear. The length of the CDR3 is 10 residues. The germline V gene has CDR1 MDHEN and CDR2 SYDVKM. V shed 6 bases and J shed 5 bases, with 4 bases lying between them. The CDR3 sequence is CASSYYGYTF. The CDR3 bases are TGTGCCAGCAGCTATTATGGCTACACCTTC.

The chain employs TRBV3-1 (or the pseudogene TRBV3-2) and TRBJ1-1; 7 bases are a match to TRBD1. The length of the CDR3 is 14 residues. CDR1 LGHDT and CDR2 YNNKEL come from the germline V gene (reference sequence). V lost 4 bases, J lost 3 bases, and 5 bases stayed unmatched. Here the CDR3 DNA reads TGTGCCAGCAGCCGGACAGGCGGGTACACTGAAGCTTTCTTT. This codes for CASSRTGGYTEAFF.

The chain joins TRBV11-3 to TRBJ1-2; D is undetermined. Germline values: CDR1 SGHNT, CDR2 YENEEA. V dropped 1 base and J dropped 8 bases, with 11 bases sitting between them. The CDR3 loop spans 13 amino acids. In DNA form, the CDR3 reads TGTGCCAGCAGCTTAGGACCGACTCAGGGCTACACCTTC. It yields the protein CASSLGPTQGYTF.

This clone has only a few counts. V and J are TRBV19 and TRBJ1-5; the D gene is possibly TRBD1 (6 bases). Trimming took off 6 bases at V and 4 bases at J, with 10 bases between the two ends. This CDR3 region has 13 residues. Per germline, CDR1 LNHDA and CDR2 SQIVND (reference sequence). This CDR3 reads CASRWTANQPQHF. The CDR3 nucleotides are TGTGCCAGTAGGTGGACAGCAAATCAGCCCCAGCATTTT.